This T cell receptor (beta chain) was profiled in a study of OX40 agonist ivuxolimab in advanced cancers. Study details: The diagnoses of dose-escalation patients were hepatocellular carcinoma, melanoma, renal cell or head and neck cancer. Patients were over 65% male with ages roughly 23 to 85, mean 60. One hepatocellular carcinoma and a couple of cutaneous melanoma patients partially responded. Study-wide points: More expanded clones were seen, on average, in CD8+ T cells than in CD4+.

The protocol was immunoSEQ multiplex PCR, while the TCRdb copy is restricted to in-frame clones and leaves out a portion. The repertoire holds 60,000 to 95,000 clones, about 85% seen once, with 15% to 20% in the top ten. The CDR3 spans 19 residues. The V and J ends lost 4 bases and 0 bases respectively, with 23 bases between them. From germline, CDR1 is SGHRS and CDR2 YFSETQ. About this clone: Its antigen is undetermined.

The TCR originated in an adult with an advanced solid tumor such as melanoma, head and neck, liver or kidney cancer. This chain links TRBV5-1 with TRBJ1-3; TRBD1 might be the D (5 bases). Sample: CD4+ or CD8+ T cells sorted from blood, taken in a trial of the OX40 agonist ivuxolimab. In nucleotides, the CDR3 is TGCGCCAGCAGCCCGGGGGGTGGCAGTGACCCCCTCTCTGGAAACACCATATATTTT. As protein: CASSPGGGSDPLSGNTIYF.